This T cell receptor (beta chain) was found in a study of shared clonotypes between healthy human individuals. Across the study: Three plates each covered CD4 naive and memory; CD8 naive two, CD8 memory one.

Selected positively for CCR7 and CD45RO-negative, naive CD8 cells excluded terminally differentiated effector memory CD45RA+ cells. Every contributor of samples was a Caucasian grown-up residing in Nashville, Tennessee. CDR3 length: 18 residues. CDR1 and CDR2 from the germline V gene are SGHAT and FQNNGV. Trimming stripped 5 bases from V and 2 bases from J, with 25 bases between. Comment on this clone: The antigen remains undetermined.

Findings of the study overall: Depth of sequencing was expected to influence donor clonotype sharing.

The authors split each subset's genomic DNA evenly across several immunoSEQ plates. Some clones are missing from TCRdb's copy, which holds only in-frame ones; the method was immunoSEQ multiplex PCR. This table has about 2.2 million clones, around 93% appearing once. The chain links TRBV11-2 to TRBJ2-7, with unresolved D. The source of this sequence is a young man in good health. Some clones in this sample may be carry-over from other donors' samples. The specimen sequenced was naive CD8+ T cells from PBMCs. The CDR3 region has the DNA TGTGCCAGCAGCCTCTACTGGGCGGTTAGTCTCCCCACCTACGAGCAGTACTTC. Translation: CASSLYWAVSLPTYEQYF.